This T cell receptor beta chain was observed in a study of blood T cell repertoires in COVID-19. Looking at the study overall: PBMCs, B-cell-depleted T cells, or T cells provided the cDNA or gDNA that made up the material.

Authors' analysis steps: Estimated nucleated cell counts came from reference gene primer amplification. The method was immunoSEQ multiplex PCR; TCRdb's version includes in-frame clones alone and lacks a portion of them. V, J and clone size are taken as reported in that table, and D and trimming were inferred from the DNA itself. The table records about 90,000 clones, about four fifths of them present only once. V was cut by 8 bases and J by 4 bases, with 9 bases left in between. Germline CDR1 reads MNHNY; CDR2 reads SVGAGI (reference sequence). CDR3 length: 12 amino acids. The sample comprised peripheral blood. The receptor was derived from a woman older than 75 with acute or convalescent COVID-19. The J gene is TRBJ1-5, the V gene TRBV6-6; no clear D gene. The CDR3 DNA is TGTGCCAGCCGCGGTTGGAATCAGCCCCAGCATTTT. Encoded protein: CASRGWNQPQHF.